This T cell receptor beta chain originates from a study of T cell changes during pregnancy in multiple sclerosis. Germline V gives CDR1 SGHDN, CDR2 FVKESK. The CDR3 has 15 amino acids. V lost 4 bases and J lost 9, with 19 bases in between. This table comes from immunoSEQ multiplex PCR, and its TCRdb copy is limited to in-frame clones, with some not included. Of roughly 25,000 clones detected, approximately 90% appear once; the ten largest clones hold around 0.74%. The chain has TRBV14 and TRBJ2-1; D is possibly TRBD1 (7 bases). The material sequenced was CD4+ T cells from peripheral blood mononuclear cells, taken in the first trimester of pregnancy. The sequence was obtained from a female donor in good health, enrolled as a control in a pregnancy study. The DNA for the CDR3 is TGTGCCAGCAGCCCGACAGGGTCGGGAGCCGGTGAGCAGTTCTTC. Translated: CASSPTGSGAGEQFF. Variable domain in full (rest from reference TRBV14 and TRBJ2-1): EAGVTQFPSHSVIEKGQTVTLRCDPISGHDNLYWYRRVMGKEIKFLLHFVKESKQDESGMPNNRFLAERTGGTYSTLKVQPAELEDSGVYFCASSPTGSGAGEQFFGPGTRLTVL.